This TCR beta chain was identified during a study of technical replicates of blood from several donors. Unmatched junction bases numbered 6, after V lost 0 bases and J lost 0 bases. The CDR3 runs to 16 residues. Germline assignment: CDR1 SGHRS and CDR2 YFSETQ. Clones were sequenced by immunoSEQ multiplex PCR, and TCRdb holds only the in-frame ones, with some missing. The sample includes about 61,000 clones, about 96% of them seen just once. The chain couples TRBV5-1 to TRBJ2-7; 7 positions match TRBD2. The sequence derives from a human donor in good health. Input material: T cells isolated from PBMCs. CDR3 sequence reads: CASSLAGSGASYEQYF. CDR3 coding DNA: TGCGCCAGCAGCTTGGCCGGAAGCGGGGCCTCCTACGAGCAGTACTTC.